Listed below are T cell receptor beta chains from one sample, sequenced in a study of response to subunit inactivated influenza vaccine. MiXCR, applied by TCRdb to the RT-PCR reads, yields one record per CDR3 protein. The data show about 540,000 distinct CDR3 sequences, roughly 23% seen once. In addition, the sample was reused for a study of T cells expressing NK-cell markers.

The sample consisted of CD4+ T cells sorted from PBMCs, taken 11 to 12 days after vaccination. All receptors come from a man aged 45 to 65 who received an inactivated influenza vaccine. Each CDR3 is given with its conserved first and last residue. Each record gives: V gene, clone size, J gene, CDR3 length, D gene, CDR3 DNA, CDR3 protein. The D gene is left open where the match is weak. Some rows mark clone size as missing; the rest say once, few, many or name a class of expanded clone.

>TRBV20-1|-|TRBJ2-1|10|-
TGCACTGCGGGTGACAATGAGCAGTTCTTC
CTAGDNEQFF
>TRBV30|-|TRBJ2-5|16|TRBD1
TGTGCCTGGAGCGACACCCTCGGGCAGGGGGCAGAGACCCAGTACTTC
CAWSDTLGQGAETQYF
>TRBV7-2|-|TRBJ2-2|14|-
TGTGCCAGCGCGGGGTCGATGGGCACCGGGGAGCTGTTTTTT
CASAGSMGTGELFF
>TRBV10-3|few|TRBJ2-2|15|-
TGTGCCATCAGTGAGCTAACTAGCAACGTCGGGGAGCTGTTTTTT
CAISELTSNVGELFF
>TRBV4-2|few|TRBJ1-6|14|-
TGTGCCAGCAGCCAAGAAACAGGGAACTCCCCCCTCCACTTT
CASSQETGNSPLHF
>TRBV5-1|-|TRBJ2-3|15|-
TGCGCCAGCAGCAGGGACTTTCCTAGCACAGATACGCAGTATTTT
CASSRDFPSTDTQYF
>TRBV5-1|-|TRBJ2-1|14|TRBD1
TGCGCCAGCGGCCCCGGGACAGGGACGAATGAGCAGTTCTTC
CASGPGTGTNEQFF
>TRBV30|-|TRBJ2-1|13|-
TGTGCCTGGCAACGCGGGACCTACAATGAGCAGTTCTTC
CAWQRGTYNEQFF
>TRBV5-5|-|TRBJ2-2|15|-
TGTGCCAGCAGCGAGGACGGATCGAACACCGGGGAGCTGTTTTTT
CASSEDGSNTGELFF
>TRBV29-1|few|TRBJ1-2|13|-
TGCAGCGTTCAAAGGTGGTCAGACTATGGCTACACCTTC
CSVQRWSDYGYTF
>TRBV9|few|TRBJ1-5|15|-
TGTGCCAGCAGCGTAGGGACACTTAGCAATCAGCCCCAGCATTTT
CASSVGTLSNQPQHF
>TRBV12-3/TRBV12-4|many|TRBJ2-2|15|-
TGTGCCAGCAGGGGGGCAGGAAGGTCCACCGGGGAGCTGTTTTTT
CASRGAGRSTGELFF
>TRBV7-3|-|TRBJ2-7|13|-
TGTGCCAGCAGCCCCTCTCCCGGGGACGAGCAGTACTTC
CASSPSPGDEQYF
>TRBV20-1|few|TRBJ1-5|16|-
TGCAGTGCCGCGAGACCGGGACACTTTAGCAATCAGCCCCAGCATTTT
CSAARPGHFSNQPQHF
>TRBV6-5|-|TRBJ2-5|17|TRBD2
TGTGCCAGCAGTTACTCGAGCGGGAGGGCCACCGATGGGACCCAGTACTTC
CASSYSSGRATDGTQYF
>TRBV18|-|TRBJ2-7|11|-
TGTGCCAGCTCACCACGGAACGAGCAGTACTTC
CASSPRNEQYF